This T cell receptor (beta chain) originates from a study of T cell responses to AZD1222 COVID-19 vaccine. Of note for this clone: Its target is not known.

Germline lookup yields CDR1 SQVTM and CDR2 ANQGSEA. Trimming left V 7 bases short and J 2 bases short, with 17 bases between. CDR3 size: 14 residues. General study points: The CD4 TCRs associated with vaccination extended across spike and predominated at 160-218 and 743-854.

Generated by immunoSEQ multiplex PCR, the TCRdb table keeps only in-frame clones and is missing some. The data contain roughly 190,000 clones, about 92% of them singletons. The TCR comes from an adult in good health. The source material was peripheral blood, sampled on day 0 of AZD1222 vaccination. V gene TRBV29-1 combines with J gene TRBJ1-1, with D tentatively TRBD1 (5 bases). The CDR3 sequence is CSASWGGFNTEAFF. The CDR3 DNA sequence: TGCAGCGCCTCGTGGGGCGGGTTCAACACTGAAGCTTTCTTT. The full variable domain, completed using reference TRBV29-1 and TRBJ1-1, is SAVISQKPSRDICQRGTSLTIQCQVDSQVTMMFWYRQQPGQSLTLIATANQGSEATYESGFVIDKFPISRPNLTFSTLTVSNMSPEDSSIYLCSASWGGFNTEAFFGQGTRLTVV.